The 10 T cell receptor beta chains below come from one sample, sequenced in a study of CD8+CD57+ T cells in acquired aplastic anemia. All patients picked for sequencing had shown, by flow cytometry, an expansion of CD8+CD57+ cells. TCR beta VDJ and CDR3 were profiled, and genomic DNA was the template. One entry per CDR3 protein results from TCRdb running MiXCR on the reads. The table lists approximately 300,000 distinct CDR3 sequences, about 50% of them singletons. Sequences were obtained from sorted CD4+, CD8+, or CD8+CD57+ T cells (not recorded which) from PBMCs. Source of these receptors: a human donor with aplastic anemia.

This clonotype was recorded at least ten times. V usage is TRBV7-9 and J usage is TRBJ1-2; 8 nucleotides align to TRBD1. Germline lookup yields CDR1 SEHNR and CDR2 FQNEAQ (reference sequence). The CDR3 extends over 15 amino acids. Germline trimming cut 3 bases from V and 2 bases from J; bases unmatched to any gene: 5. The CDR3 DNA follows: TGTGCCAGCAGCTTCGGACAGGGAATCAACTATGGCTACACCTTC. Translating gives CASSFGQGINYGYTF.

This clonotype appeared a single time. The rearrangement uses TRBV6-1 and TRBJ2-7; perhaps TRBD2 as D (6 bases). V was shortened by 6 bases and J by 4 bases, with 13 bases between the two germline ends. This CDR3 comprises 13 residues. In germline, CDR1 is MNHNS, CDR2 SASEGT. The CDR3 spells CASRAGSKYEQYF. CDR3 coding DNA: TGTGCCAGCAGGGCGGGGTCGAAATACGAGCAGTACTTC.

A note on this clonotype: At one end the junction does not follow the germline gene, possibly because of a read error. The J gene is TRBJ2-5, the V gene TRBV7-9; D gene ambiguous. Germline CDR1 and CDR2: SEHNR and FQNEAQ (reference sequence). This CDR3 region has 14 residues. In DNA, the CDR3 is TGTGCCAGCAGTTTAGACGGACCTGGGGAGACCCAGTACTTC. Residues: CASSLDGPGETQYF.

This clonotype was recorded many times. The J gene is TRBJ2-5, the V gene TRBV12-3 or TRBV12-4; D ambiguous. V gave up 5 bases and J gave up 4 bases, with 8 bases separating them. The CDR3 is 12 amino acids. For the CDR3, the DNA is TGTGCCAGCAGTCTAACGGGAGAGACCCAGTACTTC. It codes for CASSLTGETQYF.

This clonotype was counted between two and nine times. CDR3 DNA sequence: TGCGCCAGCAAATCGGCCAGGGGCACCGGGGAGCTGTTTTTT. It yields the protein CASKSARGTGELFF. The rearrangement uses TRBV4-3 and TRBJ2-2; TRBD1 is a possible D gene (6 bases). Trimming removed 7 bases from V and 4 bases from J, with 13 bases in between. CDR1 and CDR2 from the germline V gene are LGHNA and YSLEER. The CDR3 has 14 amino acids.

Written as DNA, the CDR3 is TGTGCCAGCAGCTTAACGGTCGGAGCGGGAGGAGAGACCCAGCATTTT. Translation: CASSLTVGAGGETQHF. The rearrangement joins TRBV7-8 to TRBJ1-5, with no clear D. This CDR3 contains 16 residues. Trimming took 2 bases from V and 11 from J, leaving 22 bases between them. Per the germline V gene, CDR1 is SGHVS and CDR2 is FQNEAQ.

The chain joins TRBV9 to TRBJ1-5; 9 bases are a match to TRBD1. V was clipped by 4 bases and J by 6 bases; unmatched bases: 8. The germline V gene has CDR1 SGDLS and CDR2 YYNGEE. CDR3 length: 15 amino acids. DNA of the CDR3: TGTGCCAGCAGCCGAGGACAGGGGTCCGGTCAGCCCCAGCATTTT. Translated, it gives CASSRGQGSGQPQHF.

V is TRBV2 and J is TRBJ2-2; tentatively, D is TRBD2 (6 bases). V lost 6 bases to trimming and J lost 0 bases, with 11 bases between them. The CDR3 sequence is 15 residues long. The germline V gene encodes CDR1 SNHLY and CDR2 FYNNEI. In DNA, the CDR3 is TGTGCCAGCAGGTCTAGCGACTCGAACACCGGGGAGCTGTTTTTT. It specifies CASRSSDSNTGELFF.

This clonotype was observed at least ten times. CDR3 in DNA: TGTGCCAGCAGTGAATCGGGTGCGGGGAACACTGAAGCTTTCTTT. Translation: CASSESGAGNTEAFF. V gene TRBV25-1 combines with J gene TRBJ1-1; the D is unclear. Germline V lookup: CDR1 MGHDK, CDR2 SYGVNS. The CDR3 contains 15 residues. V was cut by 1 base and J by 1 base, with 10 bases left in between.

In this sample, this clonotype turned up a few times. One end of the junction varies from germline; a read error may be responsible. This rearrangement joins TRBV5-1 to TRBJ2-5; 9 bases line up with TRBD2. This CDR3 contains 15 residues. Germline V lookup: CDR1 SGHRS, CDR2 YFSETQ. The DNA for the CDR3 is TGTGCCAGCAGCTTGACTAGCGGCACCCAAGAGACCCAGTACTTC. This translates into CASSLTSGTQETQYF.